A single sample is the source of the 2 T cell receptor beta chains below, sequenced in a study of shared clonotypes between healthy human individuals. Profiled with immunoSEQ multiplex PCR; TCRdb holds only in-frame clones, not every one. The table has roughly 2.2 million clones, 90% to 95% seen once; the top ten hold 0.3% to 0.4%. The sequenced material came from naive CD4+ T cells from PBMCs. Specified subset: CD45RA+ positively selected. These receptors all come from a young man in good health. Some clones in this sample may be carry-over from other donors' samples.

This clone was observed a single time. The rearrangement links TRBV30 to TRBJ1-3; no firm D call. Trimming removed 0 bases at V and 2 bases at J, with 11 bases between. Germline V gene data show CDR1 as GTSNPN and CDR2 as SVGIG (reference sequence). There are 15 residues in the CDR3. The CDR3 DNA follows: TGTGCCTGGAGTGTGGGAGGTAATACTGGAAACACCATATATTTT. It specifies CAWSVGGNTGNTIYF.

The chain couples TRBV11-2 to TRBJ1-2; D is uncertain. Trimming cost V 5 bases and J 0 bases, with 13 bases left between them. The CDR3 extends over 15 amino acids. Germline values: CDR1 SGHAT, CDR2 FQNNGV. The CDR3 is CASSPQDVANYGYTF. Written as DNA, the CDR3 is TGTGCCAGCAGCCCCCAAGACGTTGCTAACTATGGCTACACCTTC.